The rows below give T cell receptor beta chains drawn from one sample of a study of T cell changes during pregnancy in multiple sclerosis. Clones were sequenced by immunoSEQ multiplex PCR, and TCRdb holds only the in-frame ones, with some missing. The sample has 70,000 to 80,000 clones; approximately 95% are singletons. The sequenced sample was peripheral blood, obtained in the first trimester of pregnancy. These receptors were collected from a female donor with multiple sclerosis, enrolled in a pregnancy study. CDR3s include the opening cysteine and the closing phenylalanine or tryptophan. D genes are given only for firm matches. Not all rows give a size; the values are once, few, many and, for expanded clones, a class.

v_gene	abundance	j_gene	d_gene	CDR3aa	CDR3nt
TRBV23-1	once	TRBJ2-1	TRBD2	CASRGAGGRRNEQFF	TGCGCCAGTAGAGGAGCGGGGGGGCGAAGGAATGAGCAGTTCTTC
TRBV29-1	.	TRBJ1-4	TRBD1	CSVEWGVRGREKLFF	TGCAGCGTTGAATGGGGGGTCAGGGGGCGGGAAAAACTGTTTTTT
TRBV5-1	once	TRBJ2-7	.	CASSLAGGTLYEQYF	TGCGCCAGCAGCTTGGCCGGAGGAACTCTTTACGAGCAGTACTTC
TRBV19	.	TRBJ2-7	TRBD1	CATQDREFYEQYF	TGTGCCACCCAGGACAGGGAGTTCTACGAGCAGTACTTC
TRBV27	.	TRBJ2-5	.	CASSLSGGPYQETQYF	TGTGCCAGCAGTTTATCCGGGGGACCATACCAAGAGACCCAGTACTTC
TRBV9	.	TRBJ2-7	TRBD1	CASSPGDSRREQYF	TGTGCCAGCAGCCCCGGGGACAGCCGGCGCGAGCAGTACTTC
TRBV6-5	.	TRBJ1-2	TRBD1	CASRGQGSNYGYTF	TGTGCCAGCAGGGGACAGGGAAGTAACTATGGCTACACCTTC
TRBV5-8	.	TRBJ2-1	TRBD2	CASSLGLAQYNEQFF	TGTGCCAGCAGCCTTGGACTAGCGCAGTACAATGAGCAGTTCTTC
TRBV27	.	TRBJ2-1	TRBD2	CASSLIASGSNEQFF	TGTGCCAGCAGTTTAATCGCTAGCGGGAGCAATGAGCAGTTCTTC
TRBV7-3	once	TRBJ1-4	TRBD1	CASSPTGGAGEKLFF	TGTGCCAGCAGCCCTACAGGGGGCGCGGGAGAAAAACTGTTTTTT
TRBV27	.	TRBJ2-1	TRBD2	CASSRRVSGGGPNEQFF	TGTGCCAGCAGTAGACGAGTAAGCGGGGGGGGACCCAATGAGCAGTTCTTC
TRBV5-6	.	TRBJ1-2	TRBD1	CASSLAGQGHGYTF	TGTGCCAGCAGCTTGGCTGGACAGGGGCATGGCTACACCTTC
TRBV19	.	TRBJ2-1	TRBD2	CASGGLAGNNEQFF	TGTGCCAGTGGCGGCCTAGCGGGAAACAATGAGCAGTTCTTC
TRBV12-5	.	TRBJ1-2	TRBD1	CASALTGGYGYTF	TGTGCTAGTGCCCTGACAGGGGGCTATGGCTACACCTTC
TRBV6-1	.	TRBJ2-7	TRBD1	CASSDSGQGSPYEQYF	TGTGCCAGCAGTGATTCCGGACAGGGGTCCCCCTACGAGCAGTACTTC
TRBV28	.	TRBJ2-4	.	CASSLAGAKNIQYF	TGTGCCAGCAGTCTTGCAGGCGCCAAAAACATTCAGTACTTC
TRBV9	once	TRBJ2-1	TRBD2	CASSSGTSSYNEQFF	TGTGCCAGCAGCTCAGGGACTAGCTCCTACAATGAGCAGTTCTTC
TRBV19	.	TRBJ1-1	.	CASSVGQGNTEAFF	TGTGCCAGTAGTGTAGGGCAGGGGAACACTGAAGCTTTCTTT
TRBV9	.	TRBJ2-2	.	CASSVWGDNTGELFF	TGTGCCAGCAGCGTATGGGGGGATAACACCGGGGAGCTGTTTTTT
TRBV11-1	once	TRBJ2-3	TRBD2	CASSLGGSRSEYF	TGTGCCAGCAGCTTGGGGGGGTCCCGCTCGGAGTATTTT
TRBV19	.	TRBJ2-1	TRBD2	CASKAAGRANEQFF	TGTGCCAGTAAGGCGGCAGGGAGGGCCAATGAGCAGTTCTTC
TRBV9	many	TRBJ2-1	.	CASSVAYRNNEQFF	TGTGCCAGCAGCGTAGCTTACAGGAACAATGAGCAGTTCTTC
TRBV5-4	.	TRBJ2-7	TRBD2	CASSLSRGEQYF	TGTGCCAGCAGCTTGTCGCGGGGGGAGCAGTACTTC
TRBV11-2	.	TRBJ1-2	TRBD1	CASSFGTGGFDYGYTF	TGTGCCAGCAGCTTTGGGACAGGGGGTTTTGACTATGGCTACACCTTC
TRBV19	.	TRBJ1-2	TRBD1	CASSRQGELGYTF	TGTGCCAGTAGTCGACAGGGGGAATTAGGCTACACCTTC
TRBV5-4	once	TRBJ2-7	TRBD2	CASSAGLAGHEQYF	TGTGCCAGCAGCGCAGGACTAGCGGGTCACGAGCAGTACTTC
TRBV2	.	TRBJ1-2	.	CASSVLTVRYGYTF	TGTGCCAGCAGTGTTTTGACAGTCCGTTATGGCTACACCTTC
TRBV5-1	.	TRBJ2-2	TRBD2	CASSLPTSGPTGELFF	TGCGCCAGCAGCCTCCCGACTAGCGGTCCCACCGGGGAGCTGTTTTTT
TRBV18	few	TRBJ1-2	.	CASSPNRVRGYTF	TGTGCCAGCTCACCAAACCGAGTCAGGGGCTACACCTTC
TRBV7-6	.	TRBJ2-2	TRBD1	CASSVGQGLDFELFF	TGTGCCAGCAGCGTGGGACAGGGTCTTGACTTCGAGCTGTTTTTT
TRBV4-3	.	TRBJ2-3	.	CASSQSRGDTQYF	TGCGCCAGCAGCCAGAGTCGGGGGGATACGCAGTATTTT
TRBV5-1	.	TRBJ1-4	.	CASSLSPTLNEKLFF	TGCGCCAGCAGCTTGAGCCCGACTCTAAATGAAAAACTGTTTTTT
TRBV25-1	.	TRBJ2-7	TRBD2	CASSEVGLAGSYEQYF	TGTGCCAGCAGTGAGGTCGGACTAGCGGGCTCCTACGAGCAGTACTTC
TRBV7-9	once	TRBJ2-7	.	CASSSPPASPRSYEQYF	TGTGCCAGCAGCTCCCCCCCAGCGAGCCCACGATCCTACGAGCAGTACTTC
TRBV6-1	.	TRBJ2-7	TRBD2	CASRPLGGVYEQYF	TGTGCCAGCAGGCCCCTCGGGGGGGTCTACGAGCAGTACTTC
TRBV19	.	TRBJ1-5	.	CASSTGGGLGNQPQHF	TGTGCCAGTAGTACCGGCGGGGGGCTGGGCAATCAGCCCCAGCATTTT
TRBV28	.	TRBJ1-4	.	CASSLVRQEGEKLFF	TGTGCCAGCAGTTTGGTTAGACAGGAAGGTGAAAAACTGTTTTTT
TRBV2	.	TRBJ1-5	TRBD1	CASSAGTGVFHQPQHF	TGTGCCAGCAGCGCCGGGACAGGGGTATTTCATCAGCCCCAGCATTTT
TRBV10-3	.	TRBJ2-5	.	CAISVTSKETQYF	TGTGCCATCAGCGTGACTTCTAAAGAGACCCAGTACTTC
TRBV5-5	once	TRBJ2-5	.	CASSSKPGQIQETQYF	TGTGCCAGCAGCTCTAAACCGGGACAAATACAAGAGACCCAGTACTTC
TRBV4-1	.	TRBJ2-3	TRBD1	CASSQSPDRGWYF	TGCGCCAGCAGCCAATCCCCGGACAGGGGATGGTATTTT
TRBV21-1	.	TRBJ1-2	.	CASSKKKDREYGYTF	TGTGCCAGCAGCAAAAAAAAGGACAGGGAGTATGGCTACACCTTC
TRBV6-5	.	TRBJ1-6	.	CASSQGNSPLHF	TGTGCCAGCAGTCAGGGCAATTCACCCCTCCACTTT
TRBV7-2	.	TRBJ1-2	.	CASSLVFGGGYGYTF	TGTGCCAGCAGCTTAGTATTTGGGGGAGGCTATGGCTACACCTTC
TRBV28	.	TRBJ1-5	.	CASLSGSAQGNQPQHF	TGTGCCAGCCTTTCGGGGAGCGCCCAAGGCAATCAGCCCCAGCATTTT
TRBV4-2	.	TRBJ2-7	TRBD2	CASSQAGPWGSGHTYEQYF	TGTGCCAGCAGCCAAGCGGGTCCCTGGGGTAGCGGGCACACCTACGAGCAGTACTTC
TRBV6-6	.	TRBJ2-2	.	CASSREGGELFF	TGTGCCAGCAGCCGGGAAGGAGGGGAGCTGTTTTTT
TRBV5-1	.	TRBJ2-1	.	CASSPARLVYNEQFF	TGCGCCAGCAGCCCAGCGCGGTTAGTATACAATGAGCAGTTCTTC
TRBV27	.	TRBJ1-4	.	CASSLSGRINEKLFF	TGTGCCAGCAGTTTAAGCGGCAGAATTAATGAAAAACTGTTTTTT
TRBV28	.	TRBJ1-1	.	CASRFELNTEAFF	TGTGCCAGCAGATTCGAGTTAAACACTGAAGCTTTCTTT
TRBV28	.	TRBJ2-5	.	CASSSWRDFQETQYF	TGTGCCAGCAGTTCCTGGCGGGACTTCCAAGAGACCCAGTACTTC
TRBV18	.	TRBJ2-7	.	CASSAVDSYEQYF	TGTGCCAGCTCCGCAGTGGACAGCTACGAGCAGTACTTC
TRBV6-1	.	TRBJ1-2	.	CASSGTRQVNGYTF	TGTGCCAGCAGTGGGACCCGACAGGTGAATGGCTACACCTTC
TRBV19	.	TRBJ1-5	.	CASSPSGGPAPQHF	TGTGCCAGTAGTCCCTCGGGGGGCCCAGCGCCCCAGCATTTT
TRBV19	.	TRBJ2-7	TRBD2	CASSTSGGAIGPYEQYF	TGTGCCAGTAGTACTAGCGGGGGGGCAATCGGTCCCTACGAGCAGTACTTC
TRBV5-4	.	TRBJ2-7	.	CASSLGGGFSYEQYF	TGTGCCAGCAGCTTGGGTGGGGGGTTTTCCTACGAGCAGTACTTC
TRBV7-3	.	TRBJ2-1	TRBD1	CASSLIGTDNEQFF	TGTGCCAGCAGCTTAATAGGGACAGATAATGAGCAGTTCTTC
TRBV7-3	.	TRBJ2-3	TRBD2	CASSPLAGRGADTQYF	TGTGCCAGCAGCCCACTAGCGGGGAGGGGGGCAGATACGCAGTATTTT